This TCR beta chain was sequenced in a study of blood T cell repertoires in COVID-19. Study background: Samples representing acute and convalescent COVID-19 were sourced from the United States, Italy and Spain. From T cells, B-cell-depleted T cells, or PBMCs came the material, which was cDNA or gDNA.

Assay: immunoSEQ multiplex PCR; the TCRdb copy retains only in-frame clones and omits some. The sample holds 85,000 to 95,000 clones, more than 75% seen once. The CDR3 is made up of 15 amino acids. The germline CDR1 and CDR2 sequences are LGHDT and YNNKEL (reference sequence). The V end was cut by 2 bases, the J end by 1 base, with 11 bases between. This chain links TRBV3-1 (or the pseudogene TRBV3-2) with TRBJ2-5; D might be TRBD2 (6 bases). The source of this sequence is a woman older than 75 with acute or convalescent COVID-19. Sequencing was performed on peripheral blood. Here the CDR3 reads CASSQRGTIQETQYF. CDR3 coding DNA: TGTGCCAGCAGCCAACGGGGGACGATCCAAGAGACCCAGTACTTC.